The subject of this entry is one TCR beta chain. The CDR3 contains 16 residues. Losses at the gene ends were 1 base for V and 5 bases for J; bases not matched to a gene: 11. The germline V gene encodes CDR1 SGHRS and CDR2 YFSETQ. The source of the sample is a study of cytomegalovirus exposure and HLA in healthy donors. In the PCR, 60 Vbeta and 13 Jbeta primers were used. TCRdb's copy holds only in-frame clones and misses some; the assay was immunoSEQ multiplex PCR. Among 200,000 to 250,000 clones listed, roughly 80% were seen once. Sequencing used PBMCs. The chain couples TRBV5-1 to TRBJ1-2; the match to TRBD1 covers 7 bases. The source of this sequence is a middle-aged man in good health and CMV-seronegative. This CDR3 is CASSLTGATGGYGYTF. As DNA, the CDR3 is TGCGCCAGCAGCTTGACAGGGGCGACGGGGGGGTATGGCTACACCTTC.